Listed below are T cell receptor beta chains from one sample, sequenced in a study of CD8+ T cells in alopecia areata. Produced via immunoSEQ multiplex PCR; TCRdb's table is partial and in-frame only. The sample holds 110,000 to 150,000 clones, more than 55% seen once. Sequencing used CD8+ T cells sorted from blood. These receptors all stem from a human donor in good health. Each CDR3 is given with its conserved first and last residue. A D gene is named only where the DNA matches it firmly. The size entry is marked missing in some rows and otherwise reads once, few, many or a size class.

d_gene: -
abundance: -
j_gene: TRBJ2-1
v_gene: TRBV29-1
CDR3aa: CSVEDLAWRSYNEQFF
CDR3nt: TGCAGCGTTGAAGACCTAGCGTGGAGATCCTACAATGAGCAGTTCTTC

d_gene: TRBD1
abundance: few
j_gene: TRBJ2-1
v_gene: TRBV29-1
CDR3aa: CSVVEGQGASYNEQFF
CDR3nt: TGCAGCGTTGTAGAGGGACAGGGGGCCTCCTACAATGAGCAGTTCTTC

d_gene: -
abundance: -
j_gene: TRBJ2-5
v_gene: TRBV30
CDR3aa: CAWWTWGKETQYF
CDR3nt: TGTGCCTGGTGGACCTGGGGGAAAGAAACCCAGTACTTC

d_gene: TRBD1
abundance: few
j_gene: TRBJ1-2
v_gene: TRBV29-1
CDR3aa: CSVPSPDRENYGYTF
CDR3nt: TGCAGCGTTCCCTCCCCGGACAGGGAGAACTATGGCTACACCTTC

d_gene: -
abundance: -
j_gene: TRBJ2-1
v_gene: TRBV9
CDR3aa: CASSAGASYNEQFF
CDR3nt: TGTGCCAGCAGCGCCGGGGCTTCCTACAATGAGCAGTTCTTC

d_gene: -
abundance: -
j_gene: TRBJ2-7
v_gene: TRBV11-3
CDR3aa: CASSLDFGANYEQYF
CDR3nt: TGTGCCAGCAGCTTAGATTTTGGGGCCAACTACGAGCAGTACTTC

d_gene: TRBD2
abundance: -
j_gene: TRBJ2-1
v_gene: TRBV13
CDR3aa: CASSVSGRAKNEQFF
CDR3nt: TGTGCCAGCAGCGTTAGCGGGAGGGCAAAAAATGAGCAGTTCTTC

d_gene: -
abundance: -
j_gene: TRBJ2-1
v_gene: TRBV15
CDR3aa: CATSRAGNDNEQFF
CDR3nt: TGTGCCACCAGCAGAGCCGGAAATGATAATGAGCAGTTCTTC

d_gene: TRBD1
abundance: -
j_gene: TRBJ2-2
v_gene: TRBV30
CDR3aa: CAWTPADRANTGELFF
CDR3nt: TGTGCCTGGACCCCCGCGGACAGGGCGAACACCGGGGAGCTGTTTTTT

d_gene: -
abundance: -
j_gene: TRBJ2-5
v_gene: TRBV4-1
CDR3aa: CASSQVGGNGETQYF
CDR3nt: TGCGCCAGCAGCCAAGTAGGCGGGAATGGAGAGACCCAGTACTTC

d_gene: -
abundance: -
j_gene: TRBJ1-1
v_gene: TRBV30
CDR3aa: CAWSVESGLNTEAFF
CDR3nt: TGTGCCTGGAGTGTCGAGTCAGGGCTGAACACTGAAGCTTTCTTT

d_gene: -
abundance: -
j_gene: TRBJ2-5
v_gene: TRBV5-6
CDR3aa: CASSTTVETQYF
CDR3nt: TGTGCCAGCAGCACTACTGTAGAGACCCAGTACTTC

d_gene: -
abundance: -
j_gene: TRBJ1-1
v_gene: TRBV7-9
CDR3aa: CASSVGAGETEAFF
CDR3nt: TGTGCCAGCAGCGTAGGGGCAGGGGAAACTGAAGCTTTCTTT

d_gene: TRBD2
abundance: -
j_gene: TRBJ2-1
v_gene: TRBV27
CDR3aa: CASSSVGVHGGDSIF
CDR3nt: TGTGCCAGCAGTTCAGTGGGTGTTCACGGGGGGGACTCGATCTTC

d_gene: -
abundance: -
j_gene: TRBJ2-7
v_gene: TRBV4-2
CDR3aa: CASSQQYEQYF
CDR3nt: TGTGCCAGCAGCCAGCAGTACGAGCAGTACTTC

d_gene: -
abundance: once
j_gene: TRBJ2-3
v_gene: TRBV15
CDR3aa: CATSRDRRVEWASAPDTQYF
CDR3nt: TGTGCCACCAGCAGAGATCGGAGGGTGGAGTGGGCTAGCGCGCCAGATACGCAGTATTTT

d_gene: TRBD2
abundance: -
j_gene: TRBJ2-2
v_gene: TRBV5-6
CDR3aa: CASSFSTLAGEANTGELFF
CDR3nt: TGTGCCAGCAGCTTTTCAACTCTAGCGGGAGAGGCGAACACCGGGGAGCTGTTTTTT

d_gene: -
abundance: -
j_gene: TRBJ2-7
v_gene: TRBV5-6
CDR3aa: CASSSTYEQYF
CDR3nt: TGTGCCAGCAGCTCGACATACGAGCAGTACTTC

d_gene: -
abundance: -
j_gene: TRBJ2-5
v_gene: TRBV4-1
CDR3aa: CASSQDIVSRQETQYF
CDR3nt: TGCGCCAGCAGCCAAGATATAGTTAGCAGACAAGAGACCCAGTACTTC

d_gene: TRBD2
abundance: -
j_gene: TRBJ2-5
v_gene: TRBV13
CDR3aa: CASSLGRTSGDQETQYF
CDR3nt: TGTGCCAGCAGCTTAGGAAGGACTAGCGGGGACCAAGAGACCCAGTACTTC

d_gene: -
abundance: -
j_gene: TRBJ2-7
v_gene: TRBV9
CDR3aa: CASSVGGGKDEQYF
CDR3nt: TGTGCCAGCAGCGTAGGTGGCGGGAAGGACGAGCAGTACTTC

d_gene: TRBD2
abundance: -
j_gene: TRBJ2-3
v_gene: TRBV6-6
CDR3aa: CASSETSATDTQYF
CDR3nt: TGTGCCAGCAGCGAGACTAGCGCTACAGATACGCAGTATTTT

d_gene: -
abundance: -
j_gene: TRBJ2-7
v_gene: TRBV28
CDR3aa: CASSHYEQYF
CDR3nt: TGTGCCAGCAGCCATTACGAGCAGTACTTC

d_gene: -
abundance: -
j_gene: TRBJ2-3
v_gene: TRBV20-1
CDR3aa: CSATQGDTQYF
CDR3nt: TGCAGTGCCACACAGGGAGATACGCAGTATTTT

d_gene: TRBD2
abundance: -
j_gene: TRBJ2-1
v_gene: TRBV29-1
CDR3aa: CSVDGGWGAGEWYNEQFF
CDR3nt: TGCAGCGTTGATGGAGGGTGGGGAGCGGGAGAATGGTACAATGAGCAGTTCTTC

d_gene: -
abundance: once
j_gene: TRBJ1-1
v_gene: TRBV28
CDR3aa: CASSFPGANTEAFF
CDR3nt: TGTGCCAGCAGTTTCCCAGGGGCGAACACTGAAGCTTTCTTT

d_gene: -
abundance: -
j_gene: TRBJ1-1
v_gene: TRBV7-9
CDR3aa: CASSLPRGSMNTEAFF
CDR3nt: TGTGCCAGCAGCCTCCCCCGGGGCTCCATGAACACTGAAGCTTTCTTT

d_gene: -
abundance: -
j_gene: TRBJ1-1
v_gene: TRBV5-1
CDR3aa: CASSLVGDTEAFF
CDR3nt: TGCGCCAGCAGCTTGGTGGGGGACACTGAAGCTTTCTTT

d_gene: -
abundance: -
j_gene: TRBJ1-2
v_gene: TRBV5-6
CDR3aa: CASSQVGEQDGYTF
CDR3nt: TGTGCCAGCAGCCAGGTGGGGGAGCAGGATGGCTACACCTTC

d_gene: TRBD1
abundance: -
j_gene: TRBJ2-5
v_gene: TRBV4-1
CDR3aa: CASSHPGQGRSETQYF
CDR3nt: TGCGCCAGCAGCCACCCAGGACAGGGCCGATCAGAGACCCAGTACTTC

d_gene: TRBD1
abundance: few
j_gene: TRBJ2-7
v_gene: TRBV27
CDR3aa: CASSDLQGATYEQYF
CDR3nt: TGTGCCAGCAGTGACCTACAGGGGGCGACCTACGAGCAGTACTTC

d_gene: TRBD2
abundance: -
j_gene: TRBJ2-7
v_gene: TRBV6-1
CDR3aa: CASSEYGGLAGSPEQYF
CDR3nt: TGTGCCAGCAGTGAGTACGGCGGACTAGCGGGATCCCCTGAGCAGTACTTC

d_gene: TRBD1
abundance: -
j_gene: TRBJ2-3
v_gene: TRBV5-1
CDR3aa: CASSFGTASTDTQYF
CDR3nt: TGTGCCAGCAGCTTTGGGACAGCAAGCACAGATACGCAGTATTTT

d_gene: -
abundance: -
j_gene: TRBJ2-1
v_gene: TRBV11-2
CDR3aa: CASSLPGKYNEQFF
CDR3nt: TGTGCCAGCAGCTTACCTGGCAAGTACAATGAGCAGTTCTTC

d_gene: TRBD2
abundance: once
j_gene: TRBJ2-7
v_gene: TRBV4-1
CDR3aa: CASSQEGPGGDSYEQYF
CDR3nt: TGCGCCAGCAGCCAAGAGGGTCCGGGGGGGGACTCCTACGAGCAGTACTTC

d_gene: -
abundance: -
j_gene: TRBJ2-7
v_gene: TRBV5-1
CDR3aa: CASSWRASYEQYF
CDR3nt: TGCGCCAGCAGTTGGAGGGCATCCTACGAGCAGTACTTC

d_gene: -
abundance: -
j_gene: TRBJ2-6
v_gene: TRBV5-1
CDR3aa: CASSAGSGANVLTF
CDR3nt: TGCGCCAGCAGCGCGGGCTCTGGGGCCAACGTCCTGACTTTC

d_gene: TRBD1
abundance: -
j_gene: TRBJ1-1
v_gene: TRBV29-1
CDR3aa: CSVATGMNTEAFF
CDR3nt: TGCAGCGTAGCGACAGGGATGAACACTGAAGCTTTCTTT

d_gene: TRBD1
abundance: -
j_gene: TRBJ2-2
v_gene: TRBV5-1
CDR3aa: CASSSLGTGDANTGELFF
CDR3nt: TGCGCCAGCAGCTCCCTCGGGACAGGGGACGCGAACACCGGGGAGCTGTTTTTT

d_gene: TRBD1
abundance: -
j_gene: TRBJ1-1
v_gene: TRBV10-3
CDR3aa: CAISDGVDRGPEAFF
CDR3nt: TGTGCCATCAGTGATGGGGTCGACAGGGGCCCTGAAGCTTTCTTT

d_gene: -
abundance: -
j_gene: TRBJ2-5
v_gene: TRBV7-9
CDR3aa: CASSHPFKLQETQYF
CDR3nt: TGTGCCAGCAGCCACCCATTCAAACTCCAAGAGACCCAGTACTTC

d_gene: -
abundance: -
j_gene: TRBJ2-1
v_gene: TRBV29-1
CDR3aa: CSVEENLRVNEQFF
CDR3nt: TGCAGCGTTGAAGAGAACCTTAGGGTCAATGAGCAGTTCTTC

d_gene: -
abundance: -
j_gene: TRBJ2-3
v_gene: TRBV9
CDR3aa: CASSVAGGTSTDTQYF
CDR3nt: TGTGCCAGCAGCGTAGCAGGGGGGACTAGCACAGATACGCAGTATTTT

d_gene: -
abundance: -
j_gene: TRBJ1-5
v_gene: TRBV27
CDR3aa: CASSLSTNQPQHF
CDR3nt: TGTGCCAGCAGTTTATCGACGAATCAGCCCCAGCATTTT

d_gene: TRBD1
abundance: -
j_gene: TRBJ2-1
v_gene: TRBV6-5
CDR3aa: CASSGQGAYNEQFF
CDR3nt: TGTGCCAGCAGTGGACAGGGAGCCTACAATGAGCAGTTCTTC

d_gene: TRBD2
abundance: medium-sized
j_gene: TRBJ2-6
v_gene: TRBV30
CDR3aa: CAWSGVISGLAGQISGANVLTF
CDR3nt: TGTGCCTGGAGTGGGGTAATATCGGGACTAGCGGGTCAGATCTCTGGGGCCAACGTCCTGACTTTC

d_gene: -
abundance: once
j_gene: TRBJ2-1
v_gene: TRBV12-5
CDR3aa: CASGLGAREQFF
CDR3nt: TGTGCTAGTGGTTTGGGGGCGCGGGAGCAGTTCTTC

d_gene: -
abundance: once
j_gene: TRBJ2-1
v_gene: TRBV5-1
CDR3aa: CASRGGNEQFF
CDR3nt: TGCGCCAGCAGGGGCGGCAATGAGCAGTTCTTC

d_gene: TRBD1
abundance: once
j_gene: TRBJ2-7
v_gene: TRBV6-4
CDR3aa: CIWDRPFYEQYF
CDR3nt: TGTATTTGGGACAGACCTTTCTACGAGCAGTACTTC

d_gene: -
abundance: -
j_gene: TRBJ2-1
v_gene: TRBV27
CDR3aa: CASSLLPGSYNEQFF
CDR3nt: TGTGCCAGCAGTTTATTACCGGGATCCTACAATGAGCAGTTCTTC

d_gene: TRBD2
abundance: few
j_gene: TRBJ2-5
v_gene: TRBV7-9
CDR3aa: CASSYEGGQETQYF
CDR3nt: TGTGCCAGCAGCTACGAGGGAGGGCAGGAGACCCAGTACTTC

d_gene: TRBD2
abundance: -
j_gene: TRBJ2-3
v_gene: TRBV10-3
CDR3aa: CAISEMLAGSPDTQYF
CDR3nt: TGTGCCATCAGTGAGATGCTAGCGGGAAGCCCAGATACGCAGTATTTT

d_gene: -
abundance: few
j_gene: TRBJ2-1
v_gene: TRBV7-9
CDR3aa: CASSSKGGLNNEQFF
CDR3nt: TGTGCCAGCAGCTCAAAAGGGGGACTAAACAATGAGCAGTTCTTC

d_gene: -
abundance: -
j_gene: TRBJ1-1
v_gene: TRBV29-1
CDR3aa: CSVVGSAEWRAFF
CDR3nt: TGCAGCGTTGTAGGCAGCGCCGAGTGGCGAGCTTTCTTT

d_gene: TRBD1
abundance: few
j_gene: TRBJ2-5
v_gene: TRBV25-1
CDR3aa: CASSEPRDSREAQYF
CDR3nt: TGTGCCAGCAGTGAACCCAGGGACAGCCGTGAGGCCCAGTACTTC

d_gene: TRBD2
abundance: -
j_gene: TRBJ2-1
v_gene: TRBV5-1
CDR3aa: CASSFRTSGYNEQFF
CDR3nt: TGCGCCAGCAGCTTCCGGACTAGCGGTTACAATGAGCAGTTCTTC

d_gene: -
abundance: few
j_gene: TRBJ2-5
v_gene: TRBV25-1
CDR3aa: CASSDEREYQETQYF
CDR3nt: TGTGCCAGCAGTGATGAAAGGGAGTACCAAGAGACCCAGTACTTC

d_gene: TRBD2
abundance: few
j_gene: TRBJ2-4
v_gene: TRBV9
CDR3aa: CASSVGSGSAKNIQYF
CDR3nt: TGTGCCAGCAGCGTGGGTAGCGGGAGTGCCAAAAACATTCAGTACTTC